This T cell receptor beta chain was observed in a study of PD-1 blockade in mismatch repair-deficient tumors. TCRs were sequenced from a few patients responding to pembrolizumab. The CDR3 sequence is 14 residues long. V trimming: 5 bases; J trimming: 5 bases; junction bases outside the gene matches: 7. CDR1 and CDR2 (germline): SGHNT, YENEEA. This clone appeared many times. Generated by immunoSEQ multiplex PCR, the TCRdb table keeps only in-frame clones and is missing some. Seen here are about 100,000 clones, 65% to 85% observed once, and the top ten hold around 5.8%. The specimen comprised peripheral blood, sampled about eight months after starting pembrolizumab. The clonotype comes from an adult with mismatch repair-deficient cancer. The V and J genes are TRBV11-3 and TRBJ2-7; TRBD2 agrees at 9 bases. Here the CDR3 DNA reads TGTGCCAGCAGCCCGGGAAGGACTAGCGACGAGCAGTACTTC. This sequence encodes CASSPGRTSDEQYF.